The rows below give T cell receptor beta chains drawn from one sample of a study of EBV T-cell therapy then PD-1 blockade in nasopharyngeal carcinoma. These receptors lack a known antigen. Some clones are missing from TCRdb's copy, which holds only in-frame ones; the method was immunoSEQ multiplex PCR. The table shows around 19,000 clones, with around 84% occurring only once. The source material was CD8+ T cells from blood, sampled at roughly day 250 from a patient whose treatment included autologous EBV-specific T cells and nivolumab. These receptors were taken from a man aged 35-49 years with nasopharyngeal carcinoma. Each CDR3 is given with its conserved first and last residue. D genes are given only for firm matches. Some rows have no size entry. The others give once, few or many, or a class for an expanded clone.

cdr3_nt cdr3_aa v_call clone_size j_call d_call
TGTGCCAGCAGTGCCGACAGGGGCGGTCATTCACCCCTCCACTTT CASSADRGGHSPLHF TRBV6-4 few TRBJ1-6 TRBD1
TGTGCCAGCAGACAGTATAATTCACCCCTCCACTTT CASRQYNSPLHF TRBV7-9 . TRBJ1-6 .
TGTGCCAGCAGTGAAGGTACAGGGGTCGGTTATAATTCACCCCTCCACTTT CASSEGTGVGYNSPLHF TRBV6-4 . TRBJ1-6 TRBD1
TGCGCCAGCAGCCCGTCGGGGGGACGAAACATTCAGTACTTC CASSPSGGRNIQYF TRBV5-1 . TRBJ2-4 TRBD2
TGTGCCAGCAGTTACTCGGGTCTTCAAAACATTCAGTACTTC CASSYSGLQNIQYF TRBV6-5 . TRBJ2-4 .
TGTGCCAGCAGCACCAACGCCCGCAGCTCCTACAATGAGCAGTTCTTC CASSTNARSSYNEQFF TRBV7-9 . TRBJ2-1 .
TGTGCCAGCAGTGACTCTGCTAGCGGGGGCACAGATACGCAGTATTTT CASSDSASGGTDTQYF TRBV6-4 . TRBJ2-3 TRBD2
TGTGCCAGCAGCTTAGAGGGATGGGGGAGTACAGATACGCAGTATTTT CASSLEGWGSTDTQYF TRBV11-1 . TRBJ2-3 .
TGTGCCAGCAGCTTAGCGGACAGGGTTGGTCAGCCCCAGCATTTT CASSLADRVGQPQHF TRBV7-2 . TRBJ1-5 TRBD1
TGTGCCAGCAGTTACCCTGACAATGAGCAGTTCTTC CASSYPDNEQFF TRBV6-2/TRBV6-3 once TRBJ2-1 .
TGTGCCAGCAGCTTGTGGGGGAATCAGCCCCAGCATTTT CASSLWGNQPQHF TRBV5-6 . TRBJ1-5 .
TGTGCCAGCGGCAAGGGGGTCACTGAAGCTTTCTTT CASGKGVTEAFF TRBV6-5 few TRBJ1-1 .
TGTGCCAGCAGTTACTCGGGACAGGGTCGTGGCTACACCTTC CASSYSGQGRGYTF TRBV6-2/TRBV6-3 . TRBJ1-2 TRBD1
TGTGCCAGCAGCCCAACCCCGGCAGGGGTAAAGGGCTACACCTTC CASSPTPAGVKGYTF TRBV4-2 . TRBJ1-2 .
TGCGCCAGCAGCGGAGGTCGGGGTAGTGAGCAAGAGACCCAGTACTTC CASSGGRGSEQETQYF TRBV5-1 . TRBJ2-5 .
TGCAGCGTTGAAAAGGGGGACAGGGGGGACACTGAAGCTTTCTTT CSVEKGDRGDTEAFF TRBV29-1 . TRBJ1-1 TRBD1
TGCGCCAGCAGCCAAGACCCCGCGTACATGAACACTGAAGCTTTCTTT CASSQDPAYMNTEAFF TRBV4-3 few TRBJ1-1 .
TGTGCCAGCAGTGACTCATATGACAGCACAGATACGCAGTATTTT CASSDSYDSTDTQYF TRBV6-4 few TRBJ2-3 .
TGTGCCAGCAGCGTCGGGTTCGGGCGCCCCAATGAGCAGTTCTTC CASSVGFGRPNEQFF TRBV9 . TRBJ2-1 .
TGTGCCACCGGGGACAGATCTTATGGCTACACCTTC CATGDRSYGYTF TRBV9 . TRBJ1-2 TRBD1
TGTGCCAGCAGCTCATGGACTAGCGGCGCCGGGGAGCTGTTTTTT CASSSWTSGAGELFF TRBV7-9 . TRBJ2-2 TRBD2
TGTGCCAGCAGCGACAGGGGCTTCACAGATACGCAGTATTTT CASSDRGFTDTQYF TRBV6-5 . TRBJ2-3 TRBD1
TGTGCCATCAGTGAGTCGAGGTCTAGCGGGGTTTACACAGATACGCAGTATTTT CAISESRSSGVYTDTQYF TRBV10-3 . TRBJ2-3 TRBD2
TGTGCCAGCAGTTACTCAAGAAGGCCCCCGGGGGAGCAGTACTTC CASSYSRRPPGEQYF TRBV6-5 . TRBJ2-7 .
TGCGCCAGCAGCCAAGATTTGGGGGACGGTGAAAAACTGTTTTTT CASSQDLGDGEKLFF TRBV4-3 . TRBJ1-4 .
TGTGCCAGCAGTTATACATGGGGCACGGGGAACACTGAAGCTTTCTTT CASSYTWGTGNTEAFF TRBV6-6 once TRBJ1-1 .
TGTGCCAGCAGCTTAGGGGCGGGGGGGCCCGGGGATACGCAGTATTTT CASSLGAGGPGDTQYF TRBV7-3 . TRBJ2-3 TRBD2
TGTGCCAGCAGCCGGACAGGGCCCGCGTATTCACCCCTCCACTTT CASSRTGPAYSPLHF TRBV7-7 few TRBJ1-6 TRBD1
TGTGCCAGCAGCAAACCTGTGAGCGGGGGCCCCCCAGAGACCCAGTACTTC CASSKPVSGGPPETQYF TRBV21-1 . TRBJ2-5 .